The source of this T cell receptor (beta chain) is a study of shared clonotypes between healthy human individuals. The table lists this clone with many counts. Sequencing was at deep level. Splitting of each subset's genomic DNA was done evenly across several immunoSEQ plates. Sorted-subset replicate PCRs used 200 ng DNA, 30,000 or so T cell genomes. This table comes from immunoSEQ multiplex PCR, and its TCRdb copy is limited to in-frame clones, with some not included. The sample consists of 950,000 to 1,100,000 clones, around four fifths of them appearing once. The CDR3 is made up of 18 amino acids. The V segment lost 4 bases and the J segment 3 bases; nucleotides outside the gene matches: 11. CDR1 and CDR2 from the germline V gene are SGHVS and FQNEAQ.

The sequencing sample was made of memory CD4+ T cells sorted from blood. The subset is: CD45RA-negative fraction. The clonotype was recovered from a man aged 18 to 30 in good health. The chain has TRBV7-8 and TRBJ2-7; the match to TRBD2 covers 14 bases. The CDR3 region is CASSSRRPGLAGDYEQYF. The CDR3 nucleotides read TGTGCCAGCAGCTCCCGCAGACCGGGACTAGCGGGAGACTACGAGCAGTACTTC.